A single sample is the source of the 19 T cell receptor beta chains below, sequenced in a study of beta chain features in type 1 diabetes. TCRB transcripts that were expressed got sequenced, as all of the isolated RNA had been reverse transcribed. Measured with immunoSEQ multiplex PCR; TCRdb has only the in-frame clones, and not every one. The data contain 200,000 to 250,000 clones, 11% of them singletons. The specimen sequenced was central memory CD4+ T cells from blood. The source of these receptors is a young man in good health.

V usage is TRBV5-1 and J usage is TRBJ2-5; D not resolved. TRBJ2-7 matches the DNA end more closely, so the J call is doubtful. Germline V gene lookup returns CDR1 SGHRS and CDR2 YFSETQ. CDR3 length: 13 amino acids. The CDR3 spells CASSLDTSYEQYF. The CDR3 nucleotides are TGCGCCAGCAGCTTGGACACCTCCTACGAGCAGTACTTC.

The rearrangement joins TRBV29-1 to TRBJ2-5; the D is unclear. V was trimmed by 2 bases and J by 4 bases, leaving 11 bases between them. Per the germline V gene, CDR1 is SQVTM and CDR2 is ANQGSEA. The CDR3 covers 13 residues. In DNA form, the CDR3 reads TGCAGCGTTGAAAAAGGCAGGCCAGAGACCCAGTACTTC. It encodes CSVEKGRPETQYF.

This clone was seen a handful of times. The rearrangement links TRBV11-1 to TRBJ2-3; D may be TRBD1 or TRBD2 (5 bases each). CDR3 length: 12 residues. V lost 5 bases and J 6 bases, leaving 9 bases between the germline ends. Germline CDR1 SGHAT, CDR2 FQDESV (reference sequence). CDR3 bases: TGTGCCAGCAGCCCCTGGGGGGATACGCAGTATTTT. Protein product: CASSPWGDTQYF.

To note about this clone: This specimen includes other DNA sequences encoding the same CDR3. The CDR3 coding sequence is TGTGCCAGCTCCCCGAGGGATGAGCAGTTCTTC. As protein: CASSPRDEQFF. The chain uses TRBV18 and TRBJ2-1; tentatively, D is TRBD2 (5 bases). The CDR3 contains 11 residues. Germline V CDR1 and CDR2: KGHSH, LQKENI. With 6 bases removed from V and 8 bases from J, the gap between germline ends came to 8 bases.

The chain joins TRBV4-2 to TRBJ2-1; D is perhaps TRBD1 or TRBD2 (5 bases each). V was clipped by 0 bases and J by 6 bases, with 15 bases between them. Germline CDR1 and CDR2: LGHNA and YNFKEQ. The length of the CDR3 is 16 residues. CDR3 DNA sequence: TGTGCCAGCAGCCAAGACGCTAGCCACAGGCGCAATGAGCAGTTCTTC. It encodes CASSQDASHRRNEQFF.

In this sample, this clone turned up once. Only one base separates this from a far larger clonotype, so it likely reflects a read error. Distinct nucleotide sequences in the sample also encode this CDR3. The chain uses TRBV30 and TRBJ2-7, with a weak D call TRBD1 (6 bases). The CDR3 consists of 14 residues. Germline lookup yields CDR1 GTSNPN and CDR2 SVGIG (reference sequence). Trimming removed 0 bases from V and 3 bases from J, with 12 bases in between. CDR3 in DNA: TGTGCCTGGAGTGTGGGCCAGGGGAGCTACGAGCAGTACTTC. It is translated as CAWSVGQGSYEQYF. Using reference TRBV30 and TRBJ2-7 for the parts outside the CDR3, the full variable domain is SQTIHQWPATLVQPVGSPLSLECTVEGTSNPNLYWYRQAAGRGLQLLFYSVGIGQISSEVPQNLSASRPQDRQFILSSKKLLLSDSGFYLCAWSVGQGSYEQYFGPGTRLTVT.

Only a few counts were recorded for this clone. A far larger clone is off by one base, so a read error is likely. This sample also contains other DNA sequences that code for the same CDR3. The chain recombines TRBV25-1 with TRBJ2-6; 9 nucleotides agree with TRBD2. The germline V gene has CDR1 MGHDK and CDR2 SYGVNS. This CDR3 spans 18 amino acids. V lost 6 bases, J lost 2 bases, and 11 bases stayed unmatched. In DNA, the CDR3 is TGTGCCAGCAGGGGTGGAGCGGGAGGTTATGCTGGGGCCAACGTCCTGACTTTC. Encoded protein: CASRGGAGGYAGANVLTF.

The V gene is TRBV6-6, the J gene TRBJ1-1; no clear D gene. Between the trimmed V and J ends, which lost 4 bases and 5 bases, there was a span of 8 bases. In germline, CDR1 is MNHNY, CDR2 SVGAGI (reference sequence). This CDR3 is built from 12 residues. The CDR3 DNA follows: TGTGCCAGCAGTTCTTGGGGTACTGAAGCTTTCTTT. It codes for CASSSWGTEAFF.

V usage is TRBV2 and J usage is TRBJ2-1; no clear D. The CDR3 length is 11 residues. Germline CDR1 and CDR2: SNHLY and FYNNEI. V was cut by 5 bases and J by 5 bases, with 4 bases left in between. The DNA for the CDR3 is TGTGCCAGCAGTTCGAACAATGAGCAGTTCTTC. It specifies CASSSNNEQFF.

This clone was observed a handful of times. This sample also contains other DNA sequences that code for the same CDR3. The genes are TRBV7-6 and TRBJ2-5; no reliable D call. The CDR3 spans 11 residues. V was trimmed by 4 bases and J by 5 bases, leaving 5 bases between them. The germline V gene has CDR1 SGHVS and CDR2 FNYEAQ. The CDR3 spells CASSSRETQYF. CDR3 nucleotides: TGTGCCAGCAGCTCTAGGGAGACCCAGTACTTC.

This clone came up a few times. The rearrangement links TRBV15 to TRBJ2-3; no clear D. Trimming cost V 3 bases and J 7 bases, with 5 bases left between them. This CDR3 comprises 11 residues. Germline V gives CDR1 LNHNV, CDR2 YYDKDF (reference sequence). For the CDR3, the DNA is TGTGCCACCAGCAGGGATTATACGCAGTATTTT. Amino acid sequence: CATSRDYTQYF.

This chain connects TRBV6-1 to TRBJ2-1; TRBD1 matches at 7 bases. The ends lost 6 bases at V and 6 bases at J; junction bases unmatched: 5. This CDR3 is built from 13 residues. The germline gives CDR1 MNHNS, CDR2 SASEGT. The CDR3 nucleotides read TGTGCCAGCAGGCCGACAGGGAGCAATGAGCAGTTCTTC. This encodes CASRPTGSNEQFF.

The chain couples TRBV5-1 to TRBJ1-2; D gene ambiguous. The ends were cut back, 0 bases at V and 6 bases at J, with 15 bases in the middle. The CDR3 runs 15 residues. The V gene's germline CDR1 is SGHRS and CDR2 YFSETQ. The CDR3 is CASSLVGRPLDGYTF. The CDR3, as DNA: TGCGCCAGCAGCTTGGTGGGCAGACCTCTTGATGGCTACACCTTC.

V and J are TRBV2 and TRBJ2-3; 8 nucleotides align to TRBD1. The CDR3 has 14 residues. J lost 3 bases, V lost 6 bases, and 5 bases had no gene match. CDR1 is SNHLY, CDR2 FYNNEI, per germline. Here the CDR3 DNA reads TGTGCCAGCAGGCAGGGGGCCGGGACAGATACGCAGTATTTT. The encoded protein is CASRQGAGTDTQYF.

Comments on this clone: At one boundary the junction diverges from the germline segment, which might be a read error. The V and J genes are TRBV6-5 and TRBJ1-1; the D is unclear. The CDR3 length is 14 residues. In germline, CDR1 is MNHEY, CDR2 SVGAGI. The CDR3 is CAISESQENTEAFF. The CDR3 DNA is TGTGCCATCAGTGAGTCACAAGAGAACACTGAAGCTTTCTTT.

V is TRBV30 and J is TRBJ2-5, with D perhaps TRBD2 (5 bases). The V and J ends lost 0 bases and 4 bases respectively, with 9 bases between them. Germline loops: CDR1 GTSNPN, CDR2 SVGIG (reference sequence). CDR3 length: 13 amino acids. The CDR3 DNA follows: TGTGCCTGGAGTGTACGAGAGGGAGAGACCCAGTACTTC. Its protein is CAWSVREGETQYF.

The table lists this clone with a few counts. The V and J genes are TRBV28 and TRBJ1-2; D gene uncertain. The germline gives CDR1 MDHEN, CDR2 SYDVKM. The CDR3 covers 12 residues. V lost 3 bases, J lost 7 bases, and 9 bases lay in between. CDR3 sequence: CASSLSSSGYTF. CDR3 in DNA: TGTGCCAGCAGTTTGTCTTCCAGTGGCTACACCTTC.

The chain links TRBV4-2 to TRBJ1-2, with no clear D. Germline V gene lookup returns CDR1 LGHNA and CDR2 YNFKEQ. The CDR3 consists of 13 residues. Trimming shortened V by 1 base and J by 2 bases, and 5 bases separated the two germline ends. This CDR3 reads CASSQGQNYGYTF. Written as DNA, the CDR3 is TGTGCCAGCAGCCAAGGACAAAACTATGGCTACACCTTC.

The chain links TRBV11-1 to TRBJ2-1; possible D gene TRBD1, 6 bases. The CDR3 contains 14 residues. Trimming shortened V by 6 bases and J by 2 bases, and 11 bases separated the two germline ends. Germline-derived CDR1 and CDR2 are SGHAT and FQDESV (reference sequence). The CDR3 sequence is CASSKGDTYNEQFF. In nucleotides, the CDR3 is TGTGCCAGCAGTAAGGGGGACACCTACAATGAGCAGTTCTTC.